The 23 T cell receptor beta chains reported below all come from one sample, sequenced in a study of blood T cell repertoires in COVID-19. Generated by immunoSEQ multiplex PCR, the TCRdb table keeps only in-frame clones and is missing some. Of approximately 170,000 clones listed, 70% to 85% are singletons. Source material: PBMCs or T cells enriched from blood (not recorded which). All receptors derive from a man aged 45-65 years who had recovered from COVID-19.

The chain employs TRBV18 and TRBJ2-1, with TRBD2 matching 8 bases. With 1 base clipped from V and 2 bases from J, the junction kept 1 base outside the gene matches. Germline CDR1 is KGHSH and CDR2 is LQKENI. The CDR3 consists of 15 residues. As DNA, the CDR3 is TGTGCCAGCTCACCACTCGGGGGGGCCTACAATGAGCAGTTCTTC. Translated: CASSPLGGAYNEQFF.

This rearrangement joins TRBV24-1 to TRBJ2-3; D ambiguous. Per germline, CDR1 KGHDR and CDR2 SFDVKD. Trimming stripped 4 bases from V and 6 bases from J, with 7 bases between. The CDR3 length is 12 residues. The CDR3 coding sequence is TGTGCCACCAGTGAGCACTCGGATACGCAGTATTTT. Its protein product is CATSEHSDTQYF.

The chain links TRBV5-5 to TRBJ1-2, with D perhaps TRBD1 (6 bases). The CDR3 contains 16 residues. CDR1 SGHKS and CDR2 YYEKEE come from the germline V gene (reference sequence). V lost 6 bases and J lost 4, with 22 bases in between. CDR3 region: CASIPPGGHLLYGYTF. The CDR3 DNA reads as TGTGCCAGCATCCCCCCGGGGGGACACCTACTCTATGGCTACACCTTC.

The CDR3 DNA reads as TGTGCCAGTAGTACCCAGACAGGCACAACCGGGGAGCTGTTTTTT. This encodes CASSTQTGTTGELFF. The chain is built from TRBV19 and TRBJ2-2, with D tentatively TRBD1 (6 bases). The CDR3 is made up of 15 amino acids. The germline gives CDR1 LNHDA, CDR2 SQIVND (reference sequence). V shed 4 bases and J shed 5 bases, with 14 bases lying between them.

This sequence joins TRBV7-2 and TRBJ2-1; 10 nucleotides align to TRBD2. The CDR3 spans 16 residues. Trimming at V came to 1 base and at J to 6 bases, leaving 6 bases not matched to a gene. Per germline, CDR1 SGHTA and CDR2 FQGNSA. In nucleotides, the CDR3 is TGTGCCAGCAGCTTAGTTAGGACTAGCGGATCCAATGAGCAGTTCTTC. Residues: CASSLVRTSGSNEQFF.

The V gene is TRBV4-1, the J gene TRBJ1-5; D is unresolved. CDR3 length: 17 residues. Between the trimmed V and J ends, which lost 1 base and 0 bases, there was a span of 13 bases. Germline lookup yields CDR1 MGHRA and CDR2 YSYEKL. The CDR3, as DNA: TGCGCCAGCAGCCAAGTCTTCCAGGAATATAGCAATCAGCCCCAGCATTTT. Its translation is CASSQVFQEYSNQPQHF.

The table lists this clone with a count of one. The chain has TRBV11-2 and TRBJ2-2, with TRBD2 matching 9 bases. Trimming at V came to 4 bases and at J to 3 bases, leaving 9 bases not matched to a gene. Germline assignment: CDR1 SGHAT and CDR2 FQNNGV. This CDR3 spans 17 amino acids. The chain's CDR3 is CASSYRIAGEYTGELFF. CDR3 DNA sequence: TGTGCCAGCAGCTACCGCATAGCGGGGGAGTACACCGGGGAGCTGTTTTTT.

Ten or more counts support this clone. The V and J genes are TRBV19 and TRBJ1-6, with 9 bases matching TRBD1. J lost 10 bases, V lost 4 bases, and 8 bases had no gene match. Germline CDR1 reads LNHDA; CDR2 reads SQIVND (reference sequence). This CDR3 spans 15 amino acids. CDR3 protein: CASSTRDRVGSPLHF. The CDR3 coding sequence is TGTGCCAGTAGTACGCGGGACAGGGTGGGGTCACCCCTCCACTTT.

This chain links TRBV11-2 with TRBJ2-7; possibly TRBD1 for D (6 bases). V dropped 5 bases and J dropped 1 base, with 15 bases sitting between them. The CDR3 spans 15 residues. Germline V CDR1 and CDR2: SGHAT, FQNNGV. Here the CDR3 DNA reads TGTGCCAGCAGCCTCTCAGCGGACAGTTCCTACGAGCAGTACTTC. Amino acid sequence: CASSLSADSSYEQYF.

The chain recombines TRBV5-1 with TRBJ1-4, with 7 nucleotides matching TRBD1. The germline V gene encodes CDR1 SGHRS and CDR2 YFSETQ. V was pared by 9 bases and J by 5 bases, with 7 bases of the junction left unmatched. CDR3 length: 13 amino acids. This CDR3 reads CATKGDSNEKLFF. CDR3 sequence (DNA): TGCGCCACAAAAGGGGACAGCAATGAAAAACTGTTTTTT.

The V call is TRBV6-5, the J call TRBJ2-6; a possible D gene is TRBD2 (5 bases). The CDR3 has 15 residues. V lost 6 bases and J 1 base, leaving 10 bases between the germline ends. Per the germline V gene, CDR1 is MNHEY and CDR2 is SVGAGI. The CDR3 is CASSPGSSGANVLTF. The CDR3 coding sequence is TGTGCCAGCAGCCCGGGGTCTTCTGGGGCCAACGTCCTGACTTTC.

The chain combines TRBV5-1 with TRBJ1-2; D is possibly TRBD1 (6 bases). V lost 0 bases and J 4 bases, leaving 10 bases between the germline ends. Germline V gives CDR1 SGHRS, CDR2 YFSETQ. The CDR3 is 14 residues long. The CDR3 sequence is CASSLDRVGYGYTF. CDR3 in DNA: TGCGCCAGCAGCTTGGACAGGGTTGGCTATGGCTACACCTTC. Based on the CDR3 plus reference TRBV5-1 and TRBJ1-2, the full variable domain is KAGVTQTPRYLIKTRGQQVTLSCSPISGHRSVSWYQQTPGQGLQFLFEYFSETQRNKGNFPGRFSGRQFSNSRSEMNVSTLELGDSALYLCASSLDRVGYGYTFGSGTRLTVV.

V and J are TRBV7-9 and TRBJ2-7; D unresolved. The germline V gene has CDR1 SEHNR and CDR2 FQNEAQ (reference sequence). The CDR3 length is 14 residues. V was pared by 3 bases and J by 2 bases, with 11 bases between. The CDR3 bases are TGTGCCAGCAGCTTTCCTGCCAGTCCCTACGAGCAGTACTTC. It specifies CASSFPASPYEQYF.

In this sample, this clone turned up many times. This chain links TRBV5-5 with TRBJ2-3; maybe TRBD2 (5 bases). V was trimmed by 1 base and J by 5 bases, leaving 8 bases between them. CDR3 size: 13 residues. Germline assignment: CDR1 SGHKS and CDR2 YYEKEE (reference sequence). The CDR3 DNA reads as TGTGCCAGCAGCTTGCGTGAGGGAGATACGCAGTATTTT. The encoded protein is CASSLREGDTQYF.

This clone has a single count. The chain has TRBV27 and TRBJ1-2; no firm D call. CDR3 size: 14 residues. Trimming left V 7 bases short and J 8 bases short, with 20 bases between. Germline CDR1 reads MNHEY; CDR2 reads SMNVEV (reference sequence). CDR3 sequence reads: CASTSLGSPGGYTF. CDR3 in DNA: TGTGCCAGCACCTCTCTCGGGTCCCCGGGGGGCTACACCTTC.

J is TRBJ1-1 and V is TRBV6-5; D gene uncertain. In germline, CDR1 is MNHEY, CDR2 SVGAGI. The V end was cut by 11 bases, the J end by 1 base, with 11 bases between. This CDR3 is built from 12 residues. CDR3 protein: CAGGRRNTEAFF. CDR3 DNA: TGTGCCGGAGGACGGAGGAACACTGAAGCTTTCTTT.

CDR3 coding DNA: TGTGCCAGCTCACCGGGGGGACGCCCGAGGGACACTGAAGCTTTCTTT. Protein product: CASSPGGRPRDTEAFF. This sequence joins TRBV18 and TRBJ1-1; D may be TRBD1 (5 bases). V was cut by 3 bases and J by 3 bases, with 17 bases left in between. The CDR3 consists of 16 residues. Germline CDR1 and CDR2: KGHSH and LQKENI. Full variable domain (remainder filled in from reference TRBV18 and TRBJ1-1): NAGVMQNPRHLVRRRGQEARLRCSPMKGHSHVYWYRQLPEEGLKFMVYLQKENIIDESGMPKERFSAEFPKEGPSILRIQQVVRGDSAAYFCASSPGGRPRDTEAFFGQGTRLTVV.

V usage is TRBV19 and J usage is TRBJ2-5; tentatively, D is TRBD1 (6 bases). This CDR3 region has 14 residues. Germline-derived CDR1 and CDR2 are LNHDA and SQIVND (reference sequence). Trimming removed 5 bases from V and 0 bases from J, with 10 bases in between. The CDR3 DNA reads as TGTGCCAGTAGTGGATGGACAGACCAAGAGACCCAGTACTTC. Its translation: CASSGWTDQETQYF.

This rearrangement joins TRBV6-6 to TRBJ1-5, with D possibly TRBD1 on 6 matching bases. Between the trimmed V and J ends, which lost 5 bases and 0 bases, there was a span of 14 bases. CDR3 size: 16 residues. The germline gives CDR1 MNHNY, CDR2 SVGAGI (reference sequence). The CDR3 DNA reads as TGTGCCAGCAGTCGAGCAGGGGCAAATAGCAATCAGCCCCAGCATTTT. Translated, it gives CASSRAGANSNQPQHF.

The chain couples TRBV4-2 to TRBJ2-1; 13 bases are shared with TRBD2. The CDR3 totals 15 residues. CDR1 LGHNA and CDR2 YNFKEQ come from the germline V gene. V shed 0 bases, J shed 8 bases, and the junction held 1 base outside the gene matches. The CDR3 reads CASSQEGTSGDEQFF. CDR3 DNA sequence: TGTGCCAGCAGCCAAGAGGGGACTAGCGGGGATGAGCAGTTCTTC.

The chain is built from TRBV4-2 and TRBJ2-7, with unresolved D. The V gene's germline CDR1 is LGHNA and CDR2 YNFKEQ. V was cut by 0 bases and J by 2 bases, with 11 bases left in between. The CDR3 sequence is 15 residues long. Here the CDR3 reads CASSQDLVGTYEQYF. DNA of the CDR3: TGTGCCAGCAGCCAAGATCTAGTCGGAACCTACGAGCAGTACTTC.

The rearrangement uses TRBV7-8 and TRBJ2-1; 9 bases match TRBD2. The CDR3 length is 18 residues. Looked up from germline, CDR1 is SGHVS and CDR2 is FQNEAQ. J was trimmed by 1 base and V by 1 base; bases with no gene match: 8. CDR3 nucleotide sequence: TGTGCCAGCAGCTTAGAGCTCTTGGCGGGGGGGTCCTACAATGAGCAGTTCTTC. Protein sequence: CASSLELLAGGSYNEQFF.

This rearrangement joins TRBV10-3 to TRBJ1-1, with 7 nucleotides matching TRBD1. The V and J ends lost 5 bases and 1 base, in that order; junction bases with no gene match: 4. CDR1 ENHRY and CDR2 SYGVKD come from the germline V gene. CDR3 length equals 14 residues. CDR3 residues: CAISPGQKNTEAFF. The CDR3 DNA reads TGTGCCATCAGTCCGGGACAGAAGAACACTGAAGCTTTCTTT.